This T cell receptor beta chain was found in a study of T cells in Graves' hyperthyroidism and ophthalmopathy. The overall study: Specimen type is peripheral blood, collected at initial diagnosis prior to any treatment. Study-wide findings and caveats: Blood also held most thyroid clonotypes expanded beyond 0.001.

This clonotype was recorded a few times. Its cognate antigen is unknown. The source of the PBMCs was less than 12 ml of fresh peripheral blood. RNA transcripts provided the source from which TCR beta CDR3 regions were amplified. Carried out on the TCR CDR3, a first-round RT-PCR used the HTBI primer set. In TCRdb, the multiplex PCR reads were re-called with MiXCR into one record per CDR3 protein. The sample records under 250,000 distinct CDR3 sequences, over 15% being singletons. This TCR came from a man between 50 and 59 years old with Graves' hyperthyroidism. Source material: blood.

The CDR3 sequence is CASSRSLQETQYF. Here the CDR3 DNA reads TGTGCCAGCAGTCGCAGCCTCCAAGAGACCCAGTACTTC. The chain links TRBV7-3 to TRBJ2-5; D not certain. CDR3 size: 13 residues. Trimming removed 6 bases from V and 1 base from J, with 9 bases in between. Germline-derived CDR1 and CDR2 are SGHTA and FQGTGA.